This TCR beta chain was sequenced during a study of CD8 T cells in ankylosing spondylitis. TCRdb used MiXCR to reprocess the 5' RACE reads, holding one entry per CDR3 protein. The sample yields about 360,000 distinct CDR3 sequences, approximately 22% seen once. This clonotype was seen a handful of times. What it binds is unknown. General study points: As for the disease-linked clones, they showed a CD8+ phenotype and occurred at relatively low frequencies in peripheral blood.

CDR3 length equals 15 residues. CDR1 is SGHAT, CDR2 FQNNGV, per germline. With 1 base removed from V and 5 bases from J, the gap between germline ends came to 14 bases. The sequencing sample was made of blood, either unsorted or a sorted T cell fraction (not recorded which). The rearrangement joins TRBV11-2 to TRBJ2-5; TRBD1 might be the D (7 bases). The sequence was obtained from a male donor with ankylosing spondylitis or in good health (not recorded which). In nucleotides, the CDR3 is TGTGCCAGCAGCTTAGGTTGGGCAGGGGGGGAGACCCAGTACTTC. It specifies CASSLGWAGGETQYF.